This T cell receptor (beta chain) came from a study of glioma-infiltrating T cells after dendritic cell vaccination (dated by TCRdb to about 2016). For context, the study as a whole: The cohort included some 15 glioblastoma patients drawn from Phase I and II dendritic cell vaccination trials, of whom 9 were newly diagnosed and 6 had recurrent disease. TCR sequencing metrics, including TIL content and tumor-blood repertoire overlap, were correlated with survival after dendritic cell vaccination. To make the vaccine, monocyte-derived dendritic cells were cultured for roughly seven days with IL-4 and GM-CSF and then pulsed overnight with autologous tumor lysate. Patients received three intradermal dendritic cell vaccine injections at biweekly intervals in the arm below the axilla. Between the early 2000s and the early 2010s, the patients were given dendritic cell vaccination pulsed with autologous tumor lysate. In glioblastoma patients vaccinated with dendritic cells, deep sequencing of TCR beta CDR3 regions served to measure tumor-infiltrating lymphocyte content and to compare repertoires between tumor and blood. Beyond this particular receptor, the publication reports: The three-group TCR overlap response model was described as speculative and requiring prospective validation. The cohort was small and heterogeneous, and full blood and tumor sets were available for few patients, with initial-recurrent tumor pairs available for even fewer patients. Longer time to progression and overall survival after dendritic cell vaccination were predicted by higher estimated pretreatment TIL content. No direct relationship between TCR clonality and survival was found, suggesting that a diverse polyclonal response may matter.

To be selected, patients needed enough residual fresh-frozen tumor tissue and more than two years of available survival data. An isocitrate dehydrogenase mutation was not carried by any of the glioblastoma patients, although molecular status was otherwise variable. PBMC were collected before vaccination, two weeks after the third vaccination, and at tumor progression when it occurred. The Qiagen DNeasy Blood extraction Kit was used to extract genomic DNA. On this clone: What antigen it recognizes has not been identified. No much larger clone exists at a distance of one base, and base qualities are not known.

Spanning cysteine to phenylalanine, the CDR3 consists of 14 amino acids. The only DNA kept is the CDR3, 42 bases in frame from the first base. The junction shows trimming of 6 bases on V and 4 bases on J, plus 16 bases between the germline ends. From the germline V gene, CDR1 is SQVTM and CDR2 is ANQGSEA. TCRB CDR3 regions were amplified from approximately 2 ug genomic DNA, or all available DNA if less, using the immunoSEQ assay. Multiplex PCR used 60 forward primers for TCR V beta segments and 13 reverse primers for J beta segments. To estimate the number of reads per starting template, synthetic control templates were added to each sample at limiting dilution. Reads of 87 bp were generated by sequencing on the Illumina HiSeq System. Regarding the original processing steps: PCR and sequencing errors were removed by a nearest neighbor algorithm that merged closely related sequences. TCR overlap was defined as the percentage of unique tumor TCR beta sequences that were also found in the peripheral blood of the same patient. TCRdb mirrors the immuneACCESS table, restricted to in-frame sequences. Some clones are absent from its copies; in checked studies, under half trace to an unresolved V gene, and the reason for the others is unknown. V and J calls and clone size are as listed in that table; D and trimming were resolved from the DNA. Recorded for this sample are about 95,000 clones; about 83% of them occurred a single time. Around 2.9% of the sample is taken by the ten largest.

This specimen was blood, taken before dendritic cell vaccination. The chain is made from TRBV29-1 and TRBJ2-1; the D segment could be TRBD2, given 6 matching bases. This receptor was obtained from a human donor with glioblastoma. The CDR3 amino acid sequence is: CSVGGSDLYNEQFF. The bases read TGCAGCGTAGGAGGGAGTGACCTGTACAATGAGCAGTTCTTC.